What follows are 20 T cell receptor beta chains derived from one specimen sequenced in a study of blood T cells in healthy people across ages. Through a sample-barcoded 5' primer and a J-beta primer mix, a second PCR was run for roughly 7 to 11 cycles. TCRdb reprocessed the 5' RACE reads with MiXCR, giving one entry per CDR3 protein. Here the sample spans approximately 960,000 distinct CDR3 sequences, about 27% being singletons. The same sample was also studied in work on T cells of mothers and their children.

Sequenced: blood. Receptors were obtained from a woman aged 40 to 49 in good health.

This clonotype was picked up many times. The chain joins TRBV3-1 to TRBJ2-4; D remains ambiguous. The J call is doubtful: the DNA matches TRBJ2-7 better. The CDR3 has 12 residues. The germline V gene has CDR1 LGHDT and CDR2 YNNKEL (reference sequence). In DNA form, the CDR3 reads TGTGCCAGCTCGCAGGTTGGGAACGAGCAGTACTTC. Amino acid sequence: CASSQVGNEQYF.

There are many counts of this clonotype. The chain employs TRBV20-1 and TRBJ1-5; TRBD1 matches 7 bases. Germline V CDR1 and CDR2: DFQATT, SNEGSKA (reference sequence). This CDR3 is 16 amino acids long. With V trimmed by 3 bases and J by 13 bases, 21 bases remained unmatched. The CDR3: CSARTTYGTDIISQHF. CDR3 DNA: TGCAGTGCTAGGACTACATACGGGACAGACATTATATCGCAGCATTTT.

This clonotype appeared many times. The CDR3 loop reads CSAGSAGGPVDEQFF. DNA for the CDR3: TGCAGTGCTGGCTCAGCGGGGGGCCCCGTCGATGAGCAGTTCTTC. The rearrangement links TRBV20-1 to TRBJ2-1, with 9 positions matching TRBD2. Germline V lookup: CDR1 DFQATT, CDR2 SNEGSKA (reference sequence). With V trimmed by 5 bases and J by 8 bases, 13 bases remained unmatched. This CDR3 has 15 amino acids.

The table lists this clonotype with many counts. In DNA form, the CDR3 reads TGCAGTGCCCCTGGGGAGGGGTCCTACAATGAGCAGTTCTTC. Translating it yields CSAPGEGSYNEQFF. The chain is built from TRBV20-1 and TRBJ2-1; TRBD2 aligns across 7 bases. The CDR3 is 14 amino acids. Germline trimming cut 6 bases from V and 1 base from J; bases unmatched to any gene: 6. From germline, CDR1 is DFQATT and CDR2 SNEGSKA (reference sequence).

This clonotype was detected many times. The V call is TRBV20-1, the J call TRBJ2-7; TRBD1 aligns across 8 bases. With 3 bases clipped from V and 5 bases from J, the junction kept 9 bases outside the gene matches. The CDR3 consists of 14 residues. Germline CDR1 DFQATT, CDR2 SNEGSKA (reference sequence). DNA of the CDR3: TGCAGTGCTAGCGTACAGGGGGTGGGCGACGAGCAGTACTTC. This sequence encodes CSASVQGVGDEQYF.

There are many counts of this clonotype. J is TRBJ1-2 and V is TRBV7-2; D unresolved. This CDR3 has 14 residues. CDR1 SGHTA and CDR2 FQGNSA come from the germline V gene. Trimming removed 1 base from V and 0 bases from J, with 6 bases in between. The CDR3 sequence is CASSLGGANYGYTF. DNA of the CDR3: TGTGCCAGCAGCTTAGGTGGCGCTAACTATGGCTACACCTTC.

This clonotype was observed a handful of times. The CDR3 bases are TGTGCCAGCAGCTTAGGCCCCCAGGGGTTCCGCACAGATACGCAGTATTTT. Translating it yields CASSLGPQGFRTDTQYF. The V and J genes are TRBV7-6 and TRBJ2-3, with D possibly TRBD1 on 6 matching bases. This CDR3 is built from 17 residues. CDR1 is SGHVS and CDR2 is FNYEAQ in the germline V gene. Trimming left V 1 base short and J 1 base short, with 15 bases between.

This clonotype appeared a single time. The junction departs from germline at one end; a sequencing error may be responsible. The CDR3 DNA follows: TGCGCCGGCAGTTTTGGGACAGTCTCTGGGGCCAACGTCCTGACTTTC. As protein: CAGSFGTVSGANVLTF. V gene TRBV28 combines with J gene TRBJ2-6; 7 nucleotides match TRBD1. CDR1 is MDHEN, CDR2 SYDVKM, per germline. The CDR3 is 16 amino acids.

V usage is TRBV20-1 and J usage is TRBJ1-4, with TRBD1 matching over 8 bases. Germline CDR1 reads DFQATT; CDR2 reads SNEGSKA (reference sequence). The length of the CDR3 is 15 residues. The V gene end was trimmed by 3 bases and the J gene end by 10 bases; junction bases not matched to a gene: 13. DNA of the CDR3: TGCAGTGCTAGCAATCCCGCAGGGGGCCATGGAAAACTGTTTTTT. Translated: CSASNPAGGHGKLFF.

The chain employs TRBV6-1 and TRBJ2-4, with 10 bases matching TRBD1. This CDR3 contains 19 residues. CDR1 is MNHNS and CDR2 is SASEGT in the germline V gene. The junction had 11 bases not matched to a gene; V was cut back by 1 base and J by 2 bases. As DNA, the CDR3 is TGTGCCAGCAGTGAAGTATGGACAGGGGGTGACCTAACCAAAAACATTCAGTACTTC. It yields the protein CASSEVWTGGDLTKNIQYF.

This chain's CDR3 is CASSFDSTDTQYF. CDR3 DNA: TGTGCCAGCAGTTTCGATAGCACAGATACGCAGTATTTT. The chain couples TRBV28 to TRBJ2-3, with unresolved D. CDR1 MDHEN and CDR2 SYDVKM come from the germline V gene. Trimming removed 3 bases at V and 0 bases at J, with 4 bases between. There are 13 residues in the CDR3.

This clonotype has at least ten counts. This chain connects TRBV7-8 to TRBJ1-4, with a weak D call TRBD1 (5 bases). Trimming removed 4 bases from V and 4 bases from J, with 10 bases in between. The CDR3 is 14 amino acids. Germline lookup yields CDR1 SGHVS and CDR2 FQNEAQ. CDR3 amino acids: CASSYWGGNEKLFF. The CDR3 DNA follows: TGTGCCAGCAGCTATTGGGGGGGTAATGAAAAACTGTTTTTT.

Ten or more counts support this clonotype. The chain links TRBV29-1 to TRBJ2-7, with a weak D call TRBD1 (6 bases). Trimming took 6 bases from V and 4 from J, leaving 13 bases between them. Germline CDR1 SQVTM, CDR2 ANQGSEA. This CDR3 is built from 12 residues. DNA of the CDR3: TGCAGCGTGGTGTCAGGGGTTTACGAGCAGTACTTC. It encodes CSVVSGVYEQYF.

The chain is built from TRBV5-1 and TRBJ2-5, with D maybe TRBD2 (6 bases). The CDR3 has 14 residues. V was pared by 0 bases and J by 5 bases, with 11 bases between. Per the germline V gene, CDR1 is SGHRS and CDR2 is YFSETQ. The CDR3 region has the DNA TGCGCCAGCAGCTTGGCCGCTAGCGCGGAGACCCAGTACTTC. It translates to CASSLAASAETQYF.

The rearrangement links TRBV27 to TRBJ2-1; a weak D match, TRBD2 (7 bases). CDR3 length equals 15 residues. The V gene lost 2 bases and the J gene lost 9 bases, with 17 bases spanning the gap. The germline V gene encodes CDR1 MNHEY and CDR2 SMNVEV (reference sequence). The CDR3 DNA is TGTGCCAGCAGTTTAGGGAGAGGGGGGAGGGCTGAGCAGTTCTTC. This codes for CASSLGRGGRAEQFF.

This clonotype was seen many times. The V gene is TRBV12-3 or TRBV12-4, the J gene TRBJ1-6; D call uncertain. The V and J ends lost 4 bases and 10 bases respectively, with 11 bases between them. The CDR3 has 13 residues. The DNA for the CDR3 is TGTGCCAGCAGTTCCACCAGTGGGTCACCCCTCCACTTT. It codes for CASSSTSGSPLHF.

As concerns this clonotype: A much larger clone is a single base away; this may be a read error. The gene calls are TRBV28 and TRBJ2-3, with 7 bases matching TRBD1. This CDR3 comprises 15 residues. Germline loops: CDR1 MDHEN, CDR2 SYDVKM. CDR3 DNA: TGTGCCCGCAGCCCGGGACAGAGTCACACAGATACGCAGTATTTT. This sequence encodes CARSPGQSHTDTQYF.

This clonotype was counted only a few times. This chain links TRBV9 with TRBJ2-1; 8 nucleotides agree with TRBD1. From germline, CDR1 is SGDLS and CDR2 YYNGEE. This CDR3 is 15 amino acids long. The ends lost 2 bases at V and 6 bases at J; junction bases unmatched: 7. For the CDR3, the DNA is TGTGCCAGCAGCGTGCGGACAGGGCCCCTCAATGAGCAGTTCTTC. Translating it yields CASSVRTGPLNEQFF.

The CDR3 protein is CASTITVGAGDNYGYTF. Written as DNA, the CDR3 is TGTGCCAGCACCATAACGGTCGGGGCTGGGGACAACTATGGCTACACCTTC. The rearrangement joins TRBV28 to TRBJ1-2, with D perhaps matching TRBD1 (5 bases). The CDR3 has 17 residues. From germline, CDR1 is MDHEN and CDR2 SYDVKM. V was pared by 7 bases and J by 2 bases, with 23 bases between.

There are a few counts of this clonotype. J is TRBJ2-3 and V is TRBV24-1; tentatively, D is TRBD1 (5 bases). This CDR3 spans 14 amino acids. V was pared by 5 bases and J by 8 bases, with 16 bases between. Germline assignment: CDR1 KGHDR and CDR2 SFDVKD. The CDR3 loop is CATSGAADRGTQYF. In nucleotides, the CDR3 is TGTGCCACCAGTGGGGCAGCCGATAGGGGTACGCAGTATTTT.